This TCR beta chain was obtained from a study of T-cell memory formation after mild COVID-19. Overall study context: Clustering of TCRs was largely donor specific.

V lost 3 bases and J 0 bases, leaving 6 bases between the germline ends. The CDR3 is 15 residues long. Germline V gene data show CDR1 as LGHNA and CDR2 as YSLEER. Each CDR3 protein is one row after TCRdb ran MiXCR on the 5' RACE reads. In the table there are hundreds of thousands of distinct CDR3 sequences, roughly 20% of which are singletons. In this sample, this clonotype turned up a few times. The clonotype comes from an adult woman who had mild COVID-19 (a few samples of this study predate the infection). Cell type and time point are not known. This sequence joins TRBV4-3 and TRBJ2-6, with D uncertain. Sample: PBMCs or a T cell subset sorted from them (not recorded which). The CDR3 sequence is CASSQELSGANVLTF. The CDR3 nucleotides read TGCGCCAGCAGCCAGGAGCTCTCTGGGGCCAACGTCCTGACTTTC.